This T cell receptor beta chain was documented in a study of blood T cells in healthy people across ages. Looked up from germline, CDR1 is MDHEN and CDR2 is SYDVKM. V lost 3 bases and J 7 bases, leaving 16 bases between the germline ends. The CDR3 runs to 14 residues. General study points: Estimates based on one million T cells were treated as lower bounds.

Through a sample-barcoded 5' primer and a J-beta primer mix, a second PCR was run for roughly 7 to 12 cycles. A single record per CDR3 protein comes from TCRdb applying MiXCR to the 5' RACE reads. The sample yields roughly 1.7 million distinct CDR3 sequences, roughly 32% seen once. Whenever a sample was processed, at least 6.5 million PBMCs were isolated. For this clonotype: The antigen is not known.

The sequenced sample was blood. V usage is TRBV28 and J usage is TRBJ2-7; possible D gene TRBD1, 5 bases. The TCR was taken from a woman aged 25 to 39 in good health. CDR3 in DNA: TGTGCCAGCAGTTTCCACAGGATACCTCGAGAGCAGTACTTC. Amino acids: CASSFHRIPREQYF.